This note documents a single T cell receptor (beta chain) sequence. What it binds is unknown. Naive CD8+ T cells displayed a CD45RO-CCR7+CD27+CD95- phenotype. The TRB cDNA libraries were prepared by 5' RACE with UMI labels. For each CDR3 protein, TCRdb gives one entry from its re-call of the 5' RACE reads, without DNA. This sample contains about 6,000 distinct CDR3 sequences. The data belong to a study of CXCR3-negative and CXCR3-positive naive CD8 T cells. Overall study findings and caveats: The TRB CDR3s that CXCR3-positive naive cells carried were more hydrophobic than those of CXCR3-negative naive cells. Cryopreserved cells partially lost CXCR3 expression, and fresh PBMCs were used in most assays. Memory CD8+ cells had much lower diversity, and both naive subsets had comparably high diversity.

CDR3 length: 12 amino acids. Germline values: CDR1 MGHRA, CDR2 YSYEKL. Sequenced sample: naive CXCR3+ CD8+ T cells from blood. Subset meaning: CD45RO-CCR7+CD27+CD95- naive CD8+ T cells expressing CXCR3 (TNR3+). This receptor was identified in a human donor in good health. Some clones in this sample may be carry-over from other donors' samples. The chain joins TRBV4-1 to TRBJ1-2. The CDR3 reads CASSHSQVGYTF.